This TCR beta chain was identified in a study of T cell responses to AZD1222 COVID-19 vaccine. Profiling relied on immunoSEQ multiplex PCR, and the TCRdb table lists in-frame clones only, not all of them. The sample has 84,000 or so clones; under 95% are singletons. Findings and limits, study-wide: No day 14 peak samples; only post-peak repertoires were characterized. Increases in Spike-specific TCR breadth and depth were seen after two AZD1222 doses.

Germline loops: CDR1 LGHDT, CDR2 YNNKEL (reference sequence). The CDR3 spans 14 residues. Unmatched junction bases numbered 6, after V lost 4 bases and J lost 7 bases. To note about this clone: Its antigen remains unknown.

This receptor was obtained from an adult in good health. The material sequenced was peripheral blood, taken on day 0 of AZD1222 vaccination. The V gene is TRBV3-1 (or the pseudogene TRBV3-2), the J gene TRBJ1-5; TRBD1 matches at 8 bases. CDR3 amino acids: CASSRDRGGQPQHF. As DNA, the CDR3 is TGTGCCAGCAGCCGTGACAGGGGAGGACAGCCCCAGCATTTT.